The entry that follows covers one T cell receptor beta chain sequence. No antigen is known for it. The record has no base qualities; no much larger clone is one base away. The data are from a study of tissue T cells after allogeneic stem cell transplantation (dated by TCRdb to the early 2020s). Regarding the study in general: When multiple samples of a tissue existed, pathologist review of H&E sections prioritized samples with histologically apparent lymphocytes for sequencing. The human arm was conducted as a prospective observational study, and neither blinding nor randomization was performed. Using research autopsies of patients with and without GVHD, plus mouse models of GVHD, the study profiled TCR beta repertoires across many tissues. General findings and caveats noted by the study authors: The study did not determine which tissue TCRs were alloreactive or antigen-specific, and some clones might have been persisting host cells. Within patients, how anatomically similar tissues were was a major factor shaping TCR repertoire composition, regardless of disease or transplant status. Sampling depth was acknowledged as a limitation, and the patient cohort was both small and clinically heterogeneous. In both patients and mice, only a limited portion of the TCR repertoire detected in tissues was captured by blood and spleen T cells. Few T cell clones were found to be shared across patients, but shared repertoire signatures across patients were revealed in a tissue-specific fashion by motif-based clustering. No blood samples were available for the non-GVHD comparator patients.

Counted from cysteine to phenylalanine, this CDR3 has 14 amino acids. Only the CDR3 DNA stays, 42 bases, in frame from base 1. Trimming at the junction amounts to 4 bases on V and 1 base on J, and the germline ends lie 11 bases apart. CDR1 and CDR2, per the germline V gene, are SGHRS and YFSETQ. The method behind the library was the immunoSEQ multiplex PCR assay. TCRbeta CDR3 sequencing was done by Adaptive Biotechnologies at survey depth, reporting CDR3 sequences, V/J genes, productive frequency and template counts. Amplification of TCR beta CDR3 regions started from genomic DNA instead of RNA. In the authors' own workflow: Jensen-Shannon divergence was used to quantify pairwise repertoire overlap between tissues, with a value of 1 meaning complete divergence and a value of 0 meaning identical repertoires. Tissues were clustered by single-linkage agglomerative hierarchical clustering of pairwise JSD values and displayed as dendrograms. GLIPH2 was applied to all patient samples using simulation_depth 1000, kmer_min_depth 3, and cdr3_length_cutoff 8, and only groups with more than two unique CDR3s were retained. A standardized tissue-overlap score was calculated by extrapolating Jaccard GLIPH-group overlap across patients to a standard repertoire size of 1000 clones. Associations of diversity with clinical or experimental variables used linear mixed-effect models with tissue fixed effects and individual random effects. TCRdb limited this immuneACCESS table to in-frame rearrangements with V and J called. A share of clones is missing; checked studies link under half to unresolved V genes, and the rest is unexplained. Clonal size and the V and J genes are those of that table, whereas D and trimming came from the DNA. The sample table shows thousands of clones, and over 55% are seen once. The ten largest account for 21% of the sample.

The time point label on this specimen signifies: human tissue collected at research (rapid) autopsy. For comparison, three non-HCT patients with other cancers were selected retrospectively, each having at least five GI tract samples and no known GI disease at death. After a median post-mortem interval of about 9.5 hours, autopsy tissues were collected, including GI sites from esophagus to rectum, liver, skin, and lymphoid organs such as spleen. Autopsy specimens were bisected, with one portion flash-frozen in liquid nitrogen and the remainder formalin-fixed, and GI outer muscle layers were removed. Genomic DNA was extracted from frozen tissues using the Mag-Bind Blood & Tissue DNA HDQ 96 Kit on a Chemagic 360 or the DNeasy Blood & Tissue Kit. Because of concern about red blood cell contamination, the extracted DNA went through further purification with the Genomic DNA Clean & Concentrator-25 kit.

The receptor chain draws on TRBV5-1 and TRBJ1-2, with an unclear D gene assignment. This receptor was obtained from a male donor at least 60 years old with lung cancer. Sequenced here: tissue from the jejunum, sampled at autopsy. The sequence in DNA is TGCGCCAGCAGCCCCGCAGCACTTAACTATGGCTACACCTTC. This translates into CASSPAALNYGYTF.